This T cell receptor beta chain is drawn from a study of blood T cells in healthy people across ages. All donors came from Russia, were Caucasian and healthy, and spanned ages 6 to 90. A second PCR of about 6 to 12 cycles used a sample-barcoded 5' primer and a J-beta primer mix. Each cDNA molecule, via a template-switch adaptor with 12 random nucleotides, was tagged. MiXCR, run by TCRdb on the 5' RACE reads, gives a single entry per CDR3 protein. This sample carries about 1.7 million distinct CDR3 sequences, under 30% of them seen once, and the ten largest clones take 6.5% to 8.5%. Broader study findings: The unsorted PBMCs prevented any conclusive comparison of naive versus antigen-experienced cells.

Points on this clonotype: No antigen is known for it. The junction does not match germline at one end; this may be a read error.

This CDR3 contains 16 residues. The sample taken for sequencing was blood. V is TRBV12-3 or TRBV12-4 and J is TRBJ2-3; 11 nucleotides match TRBD2. This receptor was taken from a woman aged 30 to 39 in good health. CDR3 coding DNA: TGTGCCAGCAGCATTGAGACTAGCGGGACCACAGATGCGCAGTATTTT. It encodes CASSIETSGTTDAQYF.